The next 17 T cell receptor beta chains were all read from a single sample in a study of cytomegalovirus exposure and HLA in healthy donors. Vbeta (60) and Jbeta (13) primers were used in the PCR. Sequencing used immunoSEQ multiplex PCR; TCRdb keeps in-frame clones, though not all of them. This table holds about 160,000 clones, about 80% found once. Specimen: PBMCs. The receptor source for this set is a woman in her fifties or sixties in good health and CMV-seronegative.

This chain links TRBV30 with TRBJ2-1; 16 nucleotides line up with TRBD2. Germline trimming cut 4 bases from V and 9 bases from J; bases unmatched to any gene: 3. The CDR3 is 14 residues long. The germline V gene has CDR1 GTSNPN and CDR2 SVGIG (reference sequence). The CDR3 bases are TGTGCCTGGACGGGACTAGCGGGAGGGCCTGAGCAGTTCTTC. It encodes CAWTGLAGGPEQFF.

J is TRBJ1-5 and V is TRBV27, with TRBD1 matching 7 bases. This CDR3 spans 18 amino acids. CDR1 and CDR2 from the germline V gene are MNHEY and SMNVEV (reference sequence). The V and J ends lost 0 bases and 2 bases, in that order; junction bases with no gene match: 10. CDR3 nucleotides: TGTGCCAGCAGTTTATCGACAGGGCCCGAAGACGGCAATCAGCCCCAGCATTTT. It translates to CASSLSTGPEDGNQPQHF.

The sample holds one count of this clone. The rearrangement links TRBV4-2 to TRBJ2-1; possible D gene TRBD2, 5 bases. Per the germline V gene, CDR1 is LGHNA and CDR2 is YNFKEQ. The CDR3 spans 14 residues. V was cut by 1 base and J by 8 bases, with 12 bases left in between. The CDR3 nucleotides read TGTGCCAGCAGCCAAGTTCCAAGCGGATATGAGCAGTTCTTC. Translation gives CASSQVPSGYEQFF.

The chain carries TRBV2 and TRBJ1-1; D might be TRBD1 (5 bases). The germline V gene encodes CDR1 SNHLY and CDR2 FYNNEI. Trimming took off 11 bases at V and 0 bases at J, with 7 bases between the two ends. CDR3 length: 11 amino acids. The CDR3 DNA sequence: TGTGCCGGAGGGGTGAACACTGAAGCTTTCTTT. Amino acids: CAGGVNTEAFF.

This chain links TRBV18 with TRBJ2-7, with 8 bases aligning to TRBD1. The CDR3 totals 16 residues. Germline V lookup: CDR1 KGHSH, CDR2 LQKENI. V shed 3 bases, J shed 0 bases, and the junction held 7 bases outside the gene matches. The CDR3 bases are TGTGCCAGCTCACCTCTCGACAGGGGTACCTCCTACGAGCAGTACTTC. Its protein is CASSPLDRGTSYEQYF.

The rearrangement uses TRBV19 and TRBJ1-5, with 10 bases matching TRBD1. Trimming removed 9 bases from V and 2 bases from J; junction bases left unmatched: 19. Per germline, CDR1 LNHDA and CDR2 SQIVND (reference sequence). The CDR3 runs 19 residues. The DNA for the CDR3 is TGTGCCAGCCATGATCTCCCGGGACAGGGGAATTCAGGCAATCAGCCCCAGCATTTT. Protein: CASHDLPGQGNSGNQPQHF. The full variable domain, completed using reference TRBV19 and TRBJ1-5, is DGGITQSPKYLFRKEGQNVTLSCEQNLNHDAMYWYRQDPGQGLRLIYYSQIVNDFQKGDIAEGYSVSREKKESFPLTVTSAQKNPTAFYLCASHDLPGQGNSGNQPQHFGDGTRLSIL.

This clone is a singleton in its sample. Written as DNA, the CDR3 is TGCGCCAGCAGCCTAAAGACCCCCGCGGATGGCTACACCTTC. Encoded protein: CASSLKTPADGYTF. This sequence joins TRBV5-1 and TRBJ1-2; D call uncertain. Per germline, CDR1 SGHRS and CDR2 YFSETQ. V dropped 4 bases and J dropped 6 bases, with 16 bases sitting between them. The CDR3 is made up of 14 amino acids.

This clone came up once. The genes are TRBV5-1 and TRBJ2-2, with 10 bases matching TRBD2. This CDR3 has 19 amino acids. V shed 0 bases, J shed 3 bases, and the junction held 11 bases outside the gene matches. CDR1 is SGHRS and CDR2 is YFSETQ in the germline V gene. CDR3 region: CASSLEPSGRGGYTGELFF. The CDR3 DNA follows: TGCGCCAGCAGCTTGGAGCCTAGCGGGAGAGGAGGGTACACCGGGGAGCTGTTTTTT.

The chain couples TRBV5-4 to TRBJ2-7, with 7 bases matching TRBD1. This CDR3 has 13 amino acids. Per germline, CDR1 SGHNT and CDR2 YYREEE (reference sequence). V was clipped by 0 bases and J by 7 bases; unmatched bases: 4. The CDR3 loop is CASSLGGGKEQYF. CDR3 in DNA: TGTGCCAGCAGCTTGGGAGGGGGCAAAGAGCAGTACTTC.

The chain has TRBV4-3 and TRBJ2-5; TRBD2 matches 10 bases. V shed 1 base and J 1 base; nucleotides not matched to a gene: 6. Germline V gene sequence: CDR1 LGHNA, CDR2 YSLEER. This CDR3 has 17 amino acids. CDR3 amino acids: CASSQVTAGGFQETQYF. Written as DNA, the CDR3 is TGCGCCAGCAGCCAAGTCACAGCGGGGGGGTTCCAAGAGACCCAGTACTTC.

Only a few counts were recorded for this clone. In nucleotides, the CDR3 is TGTGCCAGCAGCCCTGGGACAGGTCATTGGAACTATGGCTACACCTTC. Translating gives CASSPGTGHWNYGYTF. The chain combines TRBV2 with TRBJ1-2; 8 nucleotides line up with TRBD1. From germline, CDR1 is SNHLY and CDR2 FYNNEI. With 6 bases clipped from V and 2 bases from J, the junction kept 11 bases outside the gene matches. The CDR3 consists of 16 residues.

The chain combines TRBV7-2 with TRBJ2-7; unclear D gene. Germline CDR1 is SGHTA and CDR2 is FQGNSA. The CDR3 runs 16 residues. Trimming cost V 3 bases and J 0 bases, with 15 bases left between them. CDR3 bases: TGTGCCAGCAGCTTTACAGCCTTCCCGAGCTCCTACGAGCAGTACTTC. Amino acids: CASSFTAFPSSYEQYF.

The CDR3 sequence is CASSSASSYNEQFF. The CDR3 coding sequence is TGTGCCAGTAGTTCAGCGAGCTCCTACAATGAGCAGTTCTTC. The chain uses TRBV19 and TRBJ2-1; unclear D gene. The V and J ends lost 5 bases and 0 bases respectively, with 8 bases between them. CDR1 and CDR2 (germline): LNHDA, SQIVND (reference sequence). The CDR3 totals 14 residues.

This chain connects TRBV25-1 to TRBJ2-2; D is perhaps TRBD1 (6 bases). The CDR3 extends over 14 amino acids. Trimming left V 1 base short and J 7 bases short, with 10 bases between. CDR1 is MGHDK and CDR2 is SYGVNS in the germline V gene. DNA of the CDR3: TGTGCCAGCAGTGAATCCACGGACAGCGGGGAGCTGTTTTTT. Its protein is CASSESTDSGELFF.

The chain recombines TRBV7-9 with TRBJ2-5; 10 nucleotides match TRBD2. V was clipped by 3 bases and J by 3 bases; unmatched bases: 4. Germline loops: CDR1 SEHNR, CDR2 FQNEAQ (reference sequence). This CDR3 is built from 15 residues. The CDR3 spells CASSFSLAGEETQYF. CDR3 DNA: TGTGCCAGCAGCTTCTCCCTAGCGGGGGAAGAGACCCAGTACTTC.

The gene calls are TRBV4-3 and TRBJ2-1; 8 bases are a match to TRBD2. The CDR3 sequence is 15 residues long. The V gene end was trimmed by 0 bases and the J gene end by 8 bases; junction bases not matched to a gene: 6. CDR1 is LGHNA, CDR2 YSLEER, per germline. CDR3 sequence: CASSQDGVLADEQFF. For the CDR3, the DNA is TGCGCCAGCAGCCAAGATGGGGTACTAGCGGATGAGCAGTTCTTC.

Written as DNA, the CDR3 is TGTGCCAGCAGCCCCCGGACTAGCGGACCTACAGATGAGCAGTTCTTC. Its translation: CASSPRTSGPTDEQFF. This chain joins TRBV9 and TRBJ2-1; 10 bases align to TRBD2. The length of the CDR3 is 16 residues. CDR1 is SGDLS and CDR2 is YYNGEE in the germline V gene. V dropped 4 bases and J dropped 8; count of bases not matched to a gene: 12.